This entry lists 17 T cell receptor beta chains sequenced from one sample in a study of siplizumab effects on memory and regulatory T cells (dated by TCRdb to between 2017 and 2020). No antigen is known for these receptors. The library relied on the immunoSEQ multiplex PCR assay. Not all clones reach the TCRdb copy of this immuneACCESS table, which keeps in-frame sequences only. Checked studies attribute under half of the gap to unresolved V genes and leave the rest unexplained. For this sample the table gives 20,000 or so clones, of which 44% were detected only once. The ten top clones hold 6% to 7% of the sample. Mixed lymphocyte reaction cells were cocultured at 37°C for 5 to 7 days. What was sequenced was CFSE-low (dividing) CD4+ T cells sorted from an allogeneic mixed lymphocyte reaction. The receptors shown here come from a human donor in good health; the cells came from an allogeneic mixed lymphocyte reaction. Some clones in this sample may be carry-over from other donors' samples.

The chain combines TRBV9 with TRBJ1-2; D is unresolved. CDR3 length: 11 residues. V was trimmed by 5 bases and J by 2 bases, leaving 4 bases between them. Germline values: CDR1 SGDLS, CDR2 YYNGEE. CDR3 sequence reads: CASSQNYGYTF. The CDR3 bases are TGTGCCAGCAGTCAAAACTATGGCTACACCTTC.

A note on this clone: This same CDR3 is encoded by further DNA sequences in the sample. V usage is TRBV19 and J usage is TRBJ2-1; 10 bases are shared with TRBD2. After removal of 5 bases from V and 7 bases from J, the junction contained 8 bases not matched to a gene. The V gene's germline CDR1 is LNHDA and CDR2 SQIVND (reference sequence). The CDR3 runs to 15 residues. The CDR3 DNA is TGTGCCAGTAGTGACCCAGCGGGGGGGTTGAATGAGCAGTTCTTC. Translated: CASSDPAGGLNEQFF.

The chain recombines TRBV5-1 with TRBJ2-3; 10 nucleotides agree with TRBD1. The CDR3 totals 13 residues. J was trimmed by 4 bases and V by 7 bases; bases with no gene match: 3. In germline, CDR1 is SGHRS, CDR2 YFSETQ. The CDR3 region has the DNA TGCGCCAGCTGGACAGGGGGGTCAGATACGCAGTATTTT. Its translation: CASWTGGSDTQYF.

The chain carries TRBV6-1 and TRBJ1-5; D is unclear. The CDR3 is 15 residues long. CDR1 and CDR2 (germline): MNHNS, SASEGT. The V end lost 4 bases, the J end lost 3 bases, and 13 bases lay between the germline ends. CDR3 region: CASSAGGGYNQPQHF. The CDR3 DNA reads TGTGCCAGCAGTGCCGGAGGAGGGTACAATCAGCCCCAGCATTTT.

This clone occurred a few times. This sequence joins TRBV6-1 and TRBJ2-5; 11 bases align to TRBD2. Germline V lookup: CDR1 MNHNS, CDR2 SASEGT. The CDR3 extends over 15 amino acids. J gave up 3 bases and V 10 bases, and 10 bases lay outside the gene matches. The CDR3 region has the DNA TGTGCCACCTGCCCGGGGGGACTAGCGGAAGAGACCCAGTACTTC. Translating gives CATCPGGLAEETQYF.

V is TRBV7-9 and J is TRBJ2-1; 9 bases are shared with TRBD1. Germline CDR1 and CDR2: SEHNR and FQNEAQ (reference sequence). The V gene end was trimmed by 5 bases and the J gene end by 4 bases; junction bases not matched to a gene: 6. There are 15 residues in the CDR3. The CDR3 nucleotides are TGTGCCAGCAGCACTACAGGGGGCGCTTACAATGAGCAGTTCTTC. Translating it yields CASSTTGGAYNEQFF.

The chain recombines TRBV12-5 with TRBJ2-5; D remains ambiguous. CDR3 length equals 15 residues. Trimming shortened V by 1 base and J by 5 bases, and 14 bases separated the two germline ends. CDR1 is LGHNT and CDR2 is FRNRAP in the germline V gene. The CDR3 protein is CASGLGLLRQETQYF. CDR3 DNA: TGTGCTAGTGGTTTGGGACTTCTAAGGCAGGAGACCCAGTACTTC.

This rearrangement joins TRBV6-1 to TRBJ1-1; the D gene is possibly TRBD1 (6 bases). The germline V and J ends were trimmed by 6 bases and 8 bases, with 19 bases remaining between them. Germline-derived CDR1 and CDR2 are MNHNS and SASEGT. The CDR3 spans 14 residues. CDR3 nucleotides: TGTGCCAGCAGCAAACAGGGTTTCAGCACGGAAGCTTTCTTT. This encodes CASSKQGFSTEAFF.

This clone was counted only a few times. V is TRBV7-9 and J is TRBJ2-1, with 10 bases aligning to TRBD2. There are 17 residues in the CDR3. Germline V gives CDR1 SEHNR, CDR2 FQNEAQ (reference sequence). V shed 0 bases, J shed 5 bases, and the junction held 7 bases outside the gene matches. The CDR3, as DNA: TGTGCCAGCAGCTTAGCTAAACTAGCGGGGCAGGACAATGAGCAGTTCTTC. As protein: CASSLAKLAGQDNEQFF. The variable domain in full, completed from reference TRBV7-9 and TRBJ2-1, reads DTGVSQNPRHKITKRGQNVTFRCDPISEHNRLYWYRQTLGQGPEFLTYFQNEAQLEKSRLLSDRFSAERPKGSFSTLEIQRTEQGDSAMYLCASSLAKLAGQDNEQFFGPGTRLTVL.

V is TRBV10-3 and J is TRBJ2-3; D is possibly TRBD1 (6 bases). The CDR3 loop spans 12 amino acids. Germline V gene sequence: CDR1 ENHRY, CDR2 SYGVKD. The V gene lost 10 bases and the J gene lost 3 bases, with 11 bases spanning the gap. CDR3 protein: CATTRGTDTQYF. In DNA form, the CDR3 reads TGTGCCACCACCAGGGGAACAGATACGCAGTATTTT.

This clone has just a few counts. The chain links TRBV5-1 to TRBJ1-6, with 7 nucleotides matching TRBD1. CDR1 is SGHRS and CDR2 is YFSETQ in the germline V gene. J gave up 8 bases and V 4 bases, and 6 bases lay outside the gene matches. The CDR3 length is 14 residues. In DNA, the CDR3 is TGCGCCAGCAGCGTGGGACAGCCTGATTCACCCCTCCACTTT. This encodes CASSVGQPDSPLHF.

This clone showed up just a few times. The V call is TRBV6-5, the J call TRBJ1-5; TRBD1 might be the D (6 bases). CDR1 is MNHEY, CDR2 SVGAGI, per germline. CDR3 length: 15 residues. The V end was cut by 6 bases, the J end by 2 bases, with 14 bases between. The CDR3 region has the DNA TGTGCCAGCAGAAAAGGGGGGATAGGCAATCAGCCCCAGCATTTT. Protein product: CASRKGGIGNQPQHF.

As DNA, the CDR3 is TGTGCCAGCAGCTTTGGTTACGGGGAGCAGTACTTC. The encoded protein is CASSFGYGEQYF. The V gene is TRBV7-9, the J gene TRBJ2-5; the D gene is possibly TRBD2 (5 bases). The germline V gene has CDR1 SEHNR and CDR2 FQNEAQ (reference sequence). The V end lost 3 bases, the J end lost 11 bases, and 13 bases lay between the germline ends. The CDR3 runs 12 residues.

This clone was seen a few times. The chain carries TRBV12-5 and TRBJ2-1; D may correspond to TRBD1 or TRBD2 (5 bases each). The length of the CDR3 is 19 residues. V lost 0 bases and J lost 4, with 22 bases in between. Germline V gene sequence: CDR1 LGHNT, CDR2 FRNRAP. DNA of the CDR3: TGTGCTAGTGGTTTGGTAGTTTATGGGGGACCGTTAGATTACAATGAGCAGTTCTTC. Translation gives CASGLVVYGGPLDYNEQFF.

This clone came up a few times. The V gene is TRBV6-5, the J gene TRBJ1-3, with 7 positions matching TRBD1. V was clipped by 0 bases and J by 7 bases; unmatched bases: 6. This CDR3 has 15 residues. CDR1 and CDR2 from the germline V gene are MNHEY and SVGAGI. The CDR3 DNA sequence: TGTGCCAGCAGTTACTCTAGACAGGGTTTGAACACCATATATTTT. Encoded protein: CASSYSRQGLNTIYF.

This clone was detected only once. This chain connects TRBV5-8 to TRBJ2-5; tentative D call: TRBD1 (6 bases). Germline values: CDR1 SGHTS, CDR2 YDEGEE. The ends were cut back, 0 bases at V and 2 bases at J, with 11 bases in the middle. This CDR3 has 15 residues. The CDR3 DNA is TGTGCCAGCAGCTTGGCACAGGGAACGCAAGAGACCCAGTACTTC. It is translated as CASSLAQGTQETQYF. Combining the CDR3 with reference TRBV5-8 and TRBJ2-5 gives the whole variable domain EAGVTQSPTHLIKTRGQQATLRCSPISGHTSVYWYQQALGLGLQFLLWYDEGEERNRGNFPPRFSGRQFPNYSSELNVNALELEDSALYLCASSLAQGTQETQYFGPGTRLLVL.

The CDR3 here is CASSGLGLAGPGMQFF. The CDR3 nucleotides are TGTGCCAGCAGCGGTTTGGGACTAGCGGGGCCCGGGATGCAGTTCTTC. The J gene is TRBJ2-1, the V gene TRBV9; 13 bases align to TRBD2. Trimming at V came to 3 bases and at J to 12 bases, leaving 12 bases not matched to a gene. This CDR3 contains 16 residues. Germline values: CDR1 SGDLS, CDR2 YYNGEE.